The present TCR beta chain was sequenced within a study of OX40 agonist ivuxolimab in advanced cancers. Study overall: Patients with hepatocellular carcinoma, melanoma, renal cell or head and neck cancer made up the dose-escalation patients. One hepatocellular carcinoma and two cutaneous melanoma patients partially responded. Study outcomes and limitations: Expanded clones belonging to CD8+ T cells outnumbered, on average, those of CD4+.

The data were produced by immunoSEQ multiplex PCR, yet TCRdb's version contains in-frame clones alone and is incomplete. The table has about 99,000 clones, about 91% seen once. Remarks on this clone: Its antigen is not known.

CDR3 length: 15 amino acids. The chain is built from TRBV12-2 and TRBJ1-2; TRBD1 reflects the table's D call only, with no check against the DNA. TRBV12-2 is an annotated pseudogene. The origin of this receptor is an adult with an advanced solid tumor such as melanoma, head and neck, liver or kidney cancer. Sequenced here: CD4+ or CD8+ T cells sorted from blood, sampled in a trial of the OX40 agonist ivuxolimab. The CDR3 nucleotides are TGTGCAAGTCGCCAACTCGGGACAGGGAAAGGTGGCTACACCTTC. This translates into CASRQLGTGKGGYTF.